Below, 8 T cell receptor beta chains from the same sample are listed, as sequenced in a study of shared clonotypes between healthy human individuals. The naive CD8 population came from CD45RO-negative cells selected for CCR7, without terminally differentiated effector memory CD45RA+ cells. Profiled with immunoSEQ multiplex PCR; TCRdb holds only in-frame clones, not every one. The sample carries hundreds of thousands of clones, roughly 96% recorded once. Sequenced material: naive CD8+ T cells sorted from blood. Every receptor here comes from a man aged 25 to 40 in good health.

CDR3 bases: TGTGCCAGCTCCGCTACAGGGCCCGCCGGGGAGCTGTTTTTT. Its protein is CASSATGPAGELFF. The chain is built from TRBV18 and TRBJ2-2; D is possibly TRBD1 (6 bases). The germline gives CDR1 KGHSH, CDR2 LQKENI. CDR3 length equals 14 residues. V was trimmed by 6 bases and J by 6 bases, leaving 14 bases between them.

This clone was counted once. The chain carries TRBV4-3 and TRBJ1-5, with D maybe TRBD1 (5 bases). The germline V and J ends were trimmed by 0 bases and 7 bases, with 16 bases remaining between them. CDR3 length equals 16 residues. CDR1 is LGHNA, CDR2 YSLEER, per germline. CDR3 sequence: CASSQEYGGAEQPQHF. Written as DNA, the CDR3 is TGCGCCAGCAGCCAAGAATACGGAGGGGCAGAACAGCCCCAGCATTTT.

The chain is built from TRBV27 and TRBJ2-1; 9 nucleotides line up with TRBD1. The germline V gene encodes CDR1 MNHEY and CDR2 SMNVEV (reference sequence). V lost 7 bases and J lost 8; bases outside the gene matches: 15. The CDR3 totals 16 residues. The CDR3: CASTPYGGTGPHEQFF. The CDR3 DNA is TGTGCCAGCACCCCATACGGGGGGACAGGGCCCCATGAGCAGTTCTTC.

This clone appeared a single time. The genes are TRBV10-1 and TRBJ2-1, with 10 nucleotides matching TRBD2. The length of the CDR3 is 16 residues. The germline V gene encodes CDR1 WNHNN and CDR2 SYGVQD (reference sequence). Losses at the gene ends were 6 bases for V and 7 bases for J; bases not matched to a gene: 12. Here the CDR3 reads CASSAISSGSKNEQFF. The CDR3 DNA is TGCGCCAGCAGCGCGATCTCTAGCGGGAGTAAGAATGAGCAGTTCTTC.

This chain joins TRBV5-3 and TRBJ2-7; TRBD2 matches at 14 bases. TRBV5-3 is recorded as an ORF, its role being uncertain. The J segment lost 5 bases and the V segment lost 7 bases, leaving 8 bases of the junction unmatched. The CDR3 runs 15 residues. The CDR3 coding sequence is TGTGCCAGATTCGGTAGGGGACTAGCGGGAGACGAGCAGTACTTC. Amino acids: CARFGRGLAGDEQYF.

The rearrangement joins TRBV2 to TRBJ1-5; 10 bases line up with TRBD1. Trimming at V came to 6 bases and at J to 2 bases, leaving 13 bases not matched to a gene. Per germline, CDR1 SNHLY and CDR2 FYNNEI. The CDR3 consists of 18 residues. The CDR3 is CASRTAGTGAVGNQPQHF. In nucleotides, the CDR3 is TGTGCCAGCAGAACGGCTGGGACAGGGGCTGTCGGCAATCAGCCCCAGCATTTT. Full variable domain (missing parts from reference TRBV2 and TRBJ1-5): EPEVTQTPSHQVTQMGQEVILRCVPISNHLYFYWYRQILGQKVEFLVSFYNNEISEKSEIFDDQFSVERPDGSNFTLKIRSTKLEDSAMYFCASRTAGTGAVGNQPQHFGDGTRLSIL.

This clone was detected once. This chain connects TRBV7-9 to TRBJ2-2, with no clear D. Trimming shortened V by 3 bases and J by 3 bases, and 11 bases separated the two germline ends. The length of the CDR3 is 15 residues. The germline gives CDR1 SEHNR, CDR2 FQNEAQ (reference sequence). The CDR3 sequence: CASSFGQAYTGELFF. For the CDR3, the DNA is TGTGCCAGCAGCTTCGGGCAGGCGTACACCGGGGAGCTGTTTTTT.

This rearrangement joins TRBV2 to TRBJ2-7; possibly TRBD2 for D (7 bases). Per the germline V gene, CDR1 is SNHLY and CDR2 is FYNNEI. V was pared by 10 bases and J by 7 bases, with 17 bases between. The CDR3 has 12 amino acids. CDR3 DNA sequence: TGTGCCATAGTAGGGGGGGCTCGTGAGCAGTACTTC. It yields the protein CAIVGGAREQYF.